These 31 T cell receptor beta chains share one sample of origin, sequenced in a study of blood T cells in healthy people across ages. PCR was performed a second time for 7 to 11 cycles using a sample-barcoded 5' primer and a J-beta primer mix. TCRdb itself ran the 5' RACE reads through MiXCR, one entry per CDR3 protein. The sample contains about 680,000 distinct CDR3 sequences, around 45% of which appear only once. Input material: blood. The receptors come from a woman in her fifties or sixties in good health.

The V and J genes are TRBV29-1 and TRBJ1-4; D is possibly TRBD1 (6 bases). The CDR3 loop spans 13 amino acids. V lost 4 bases to trimming and J lost 3 bases, with 9 bases between them. The V gene's germline CDR1 is SQVTM and CDR2 ANQGSEA. This chain's CDR3 is CSVGGGPNEKLFF. The CDR3 DNA reads as TGCAGCGTTGGAGGGGGGCCTAATGAAAAACTGTTTTTT.

The table lists this clonotype with a count of one. The J gene is TRBJ2-1, the V gene TRBV24-1, with D unclear. This CDR3 is built from 15 residues. Germline CDR1 is KGHDR and CDR2 is SFDVKD. Trimming shortened V by 1 base and J by 8 bases, and 14 bases separated the two germline ends. CDR3 nucleotide sequence: TGTGCCACCAGTGATTTCGGCGCTTCCTTCGATGAGCAGTTCTTC. As protein: CATSDFGASFDEQFF.

This clonotype has just a few counts. The rearrangement joins TRBV7-9 to TRBJ1-2; D ambiguous. Germline V gives CDR1 SEHNR, CDR2 FQNEAQ (reference sequence). The CDR3 totals 15 residues. Trimming removed 1 base from V and 8 bases from J, with 17 bases in between. CDR3 DNA sequence: TGTGCCAGCAGCTTAGAAGACACCCAGCTGCGGGGCTACACCTTC. Protein sequence: CASSLEDTQLRGYTF.

V gene TRBV21-1 combines with J gene TRBJ2-5; TRBD1, the table's D call, was not compared with the DNA. The DNA end favors TRBJ2-7, so the J call may be wrong. TRBV21-1 is recorded as a pseudogene. The CDR3 spans 16 residues. The CDR3 here is CASSNSEAGVRNEQYF. CDR3 bases: TGTGCCAGCAGCAACTCTGAGGCCGGGGTACGGAACGAGCAGTACTTC.

The CDR3 region is CASSPLAGGLISNEQFF. The CDR3 DNA reads as TGTGCCAGCAGCCCTCTAGCGGGAGGGCTTATTTCGAATGAGCAGTTCTTC. The chain has TRBV11-2 and TRBJ2-1; 12 nucleotides align to TRBD2. V gave up 5 bases and J gave up 7 bases; unmatched junction bases: 12. CDR1 and CDR2 from the germline V gene are SGHAT and FQNNGV. The CDR3 covers 17 residues.

This clonotype has a handful of counts. A much larger clone lies a single base off, so this may be a read error. The chain has TRBV2 and TRBJ2-3; D unclear. V dropped 3 bases and J dropped 0 bases, with 4 bases sitting between them. This CDR3 contains 13 residues. In germline, CDR1 is SNHLY, CDR2 FYNNEI. The CDR3 bases are TGTGCCAGCAGTGACACTAGCACAGATACGCAGTATTTT. This gives the protein CASSDTSTDTQYF. The full variable domain, completed using reference TRBV2 and TRBJ2-3, is EPEVTQTPSHQVTQMGQEVILRCVPISNHLYFYWYRQILGQKVEFLVSFYNNEISEKSEIFDDQFSVERPDGSNFTLKIRSTKLEDSAMYFCASSDTSTDTQYFGPGTRLTVL.

This chain connects TRBV20-1 to TRBJ2-7; 11 positions match TRBD2. The J call may be faulty, since TRBJ2-4 better matches the DNA end. This CDR3 has 16 residues. CDR1 and CDR2 (germline): DFQATT, SNEGSKA (reference sequence). Written as DNA, the CDR3 is TGCAGTGCTAGAGTTAGCGGGAGGGCCTTGAGTAACATTCAGTACTTC. Protein: CSARVSGRALSNIQYF.

This chain links TRBV5-1 with TRBJ2-7; 7 nucleotides agree with TRBD2. Germline values: CDR1 SGHRS, CDR2 YFSETQ. The CDR3 loop spans 14 amino acids. Trimming took 5 bases from V and 0 from J; bases not matched to a gene: 5. CDR3 sequence (DNA): TGCGCCAGCAGTCAAACTAGCGCCTCCTACGAGCAGTACTTC. It encodes CASSQTSASYEQYF. The variable domain in full, with the rest retrieved from reference TRBV5-1 and TRBJ2-7, is KAGVTQTPRYLIKTRGQQVTLSCSPISGHRSVSWYQQTPGQGLQFLFEYFSETQRNKGNFPGRFSGRQFSNSRSEMNVSTLELGDSALYLCASSQTSASYEQYFGPGTRLTVT.

This clonotype was detected a few times. This chain uses TRBV7-2 with TRBJ2-5; D possibly corresponds to TRBD2 (6 bases). The CDR3 extends over 14 amino acids. CDR1 and CDR2 (germline): SGHTA, FQGNSA. The V gene lost 3 bases and the J gene lost 5 bases, with 13 bases spanning the gap. The chain's CDR3 is CASSFGTRRETQYF. The CDR3 DNA is TGTGCCAGCAGCTTCGGGACTCGTCGCGAGACCCAGTACTTC.

This clonotype was seen many times. The chain uses TRBV6-2 or TRBV6-3 and TRBJ2-1, with unresolved D. Looked up from germline, CDR1 is MNHEY and CDR2 is SVGEGT. Between the trimmed V and J ends, which lost 5 bases and 6 bases, there was a span of 11 bases. The CDR3 spans 13 residues. CDR3 DNA sequence: TGTGCCAGCAGTCCCTTGTCTTCCAATGAGCAGTTCTTC. Translating it yields CASSPLSSNEQFF.

Sample share makes this clonotype medium-sized. The V call is TRBV4-1, the J call TRBJ2-1; no firm D call. Germline V gene data show CDR1 as MGHRA and CDR2 as YSYEKL. The CDR3 covers 14 residues. The V and J ends lost 0 bases and 9 bases respectively, with 12 bases between them. This chain's CDR3 is CASSQDVRGSEQFF. The CDR3 bases are TGCGCCAGCAGCCAAGATGTCAGAGGCAGTGAGCAGTTCTTC.

This clonotype came up a few times. The chain joins TRBV7-2 to TRBJ1-1, with D perhaps matching TRBD1 (6 bases). CDR1 and CDR2 (germline): SGHTA, FQGNSA. V was cut by 5 bases and J by 6 bases, with 13 bases left in between. This CDR3 has 13 amino acids. The CDR3 loop is CASSPQTGSEAFF. The CDR3 DNA sequence: TGTGCCAGCAGCCCACAGACAGGATCTGAAGCTTTCTTT.

The count of this clonotype is one. A read error may be the cause here, since a much bigger clone is one base away. The rearrangement joins TRBV5-1 to TRBJ2-1; a weak D match, TRBD2 (7 bases). Germline CDR1 SGHRS, CDR2 YFSETQ. This CDR3 comprises 15 residues. The CDR3 DNA is TGCGCCAGCAGCTCCCCGGGGGGCGGTTACAATGAGCAGGTCTTC. It codes for CASSSPGGGYNEQVF.

The rearrangement uses TRBV28 and TRBJ2-3; TRBD2 matches at 7 bases. V gave up 3 bases and J gave up 4 bases; unmatched junction bases: 4. CDR3 length equals 14 residues. Germline CDR1 and CDR2: MDHEN and SYDVKM. CDR3 DNA: TGTGCCAGCAGTTTCGGCGGGAGCGCAGATACGCAGTATTTT. Its translation is CASSFGGSADTQYF.

This clonotype was recorded once. The rearrangement uses TRBV10-2 and TRBJ2-1; D possibly corresponds to TRBD1 (6 bases). This CDR3 contains 16 residues. Per the germline V gene, CDR1 is WSHSY and CDR2 is SAAADI. V gave up 3 bases and J gave up 5 bases, with 17 bases separating them. CDR3 DNA: TGCGCCAGCAGTGACCGGGCCCTAAGGGGGAACAATGAGCAGTTCTTC. This gives the protein CASSDRALRGNNEQFF.

At least ten counts were recorded for this clonotype. This chain connects TRBV27 to TRBJ1-2; 8 bases agree with TRBD1. Germline loops: CDR1 MNHEY, CDR2 SMNVEV (reference sequence). J lost 9 bases, V lost 7 bases, and 10 bases had no gene match. The CDR3 consists of 13 residues. CDR3 amino acids: CASKSTGDLRYTF. In DNA, the CDR3 is TGTGCCAGCAAGTCGACAGGGGACCTACGCTACACCTTC.

This chain links TRBV7-2 with TRBJ2-7; 8 nucleotides align to TRBD2. V dropped 1 base and J dropped 2; count of bases not matched to a gene: 4. CDR1 and CDR2 from the germline V gene are SGHTA and FQGNSA. The CDR3 runs to 15 residues. As DNA, the CDR3 is TGTGCCAGCAGCTTAGTGACGGGAGGGGCCTACGAGCAGTACTTC. This codes for CASSLVTGGAYEQYF.

The V call is TRBV7-8, the J call TRBJ2-7; no reliable D call. The CDR3 loop spans 16 amino acids. Between the trimmed V and J ends, which lost 5 bases and 5 bases, there was a span of 22 bases. Germline V gene lookup returns CDR1 SGHVS and CDR2 FQNEAQ. The DNA for the CDR3 is TGTGCCAGCAGCCCGACCACAAGATACGCATCCGACGAGCAGTACTTC. Amino acids: CASSPTTRYASDEQYF.

The rearrangement joins TRBV4-2 to TRBJ2-7; TRBD1 matches at 9 bases. Germline-derived CDR1 and CDR2 are LGHNA and YNFKEQ. Losses at the gene ends were 4 bases for V and 0 bases for J; bases not matched to a gene: 13. The CDR3 loop spans 18 amino acids. In DNA, the CDR3 is TGTGCCAGCAGCCCGACCGGGACAGGGATCGGAGGCTCCTACGAGCAGTACTTC. Encoded protein: CASSPTGTGIGGSYEQYF.

This clonotype was observed a handful of times. V and J are TRBV12-3 or TRBV12-4 and TRBJ2-5; TRBD1 aligns across 9 bases. The junction had 10 bases not matched to a gene; V was cut back by 6 bases and J by 5 bases. This CDR3 has 15 residues. The CDR3 reads CASSLQGAEIETQYF. The CDR3 coding sequence is TGTGCCAGCAGCCTACAGGGGGCGGAGATTGAGACCCAGTACTTC.

Of note for this clonotype: Compared with germline, one end of the junction differs, possibly owing to a read error. The chain joins TRBV18 to TRBJ1-1; D possibly corresponds to TRBD1 (6 bases). Germline assignment: CDR1 KGHSH and CDR2 LQKENI. The CDR3 consists of 13 residues. The CDR3 DNA is TGTGCCGGCTCACAGACAGGAGGCACTGAAGCTTTCTTT. Amino acid sequence: CAGSQTGGTEAFF.

Here the CDR3 reads CASSLAGAASSGYTF. As DNA, the CDR3 is TGTGCCAGCAGCTTAGCGGGGGCGGCCTCTTCTGGCTACACCTTC. The chain uses TRBV7-9 and TRBJ1-2; maybe TRBD1 (6 bases). Germline V gene sequence: CDR1 SEHNR, CDR2 FQNEAQ (reference sequence). The CDR3 is 15 residues long. V dropped 0 bases and J dropped 7 bases, with 15 bases sitting between them. The variable domain in full, completed from reference TRBV7-9 and TRBJ1-2, reads DTGVSQNPRHKITKRGQNVTFRCDPISEHNRLYWYRQTLGQGPEFLTYFQNEAQLEKSRLLSDRFSAERPKGSFSTLEIQRTEQGDSAMYLCASSLAGAASSGYTFGSGTRLTVV.

This chain links TRBV11-3 with TRBJ2-5; D possibly matches TRBD1 or TRBD2 (5 bases each). The end of the DNA is better explained by TRBJ2-7, so the J call may be wrong. This CDR3 is 15 amino acids long. Germline-derived CDR1 and CDR2 are SGHNT and YENEEA. This chain's CDR3 is CASSLAGRVVYEQYF. The DNA for the CDR3 is TGTGCCAGCAGCTTAGCAGGGAGAGTCGTCTACGAGCAGTACTTC.

The V call is TRBV12-3 or TRBV12-4, the J call TRBJ2-7; 8 bases agree with TRBD1. The J call could be wrong; TRBJ2-5 is a better fit for the DNA end. This CDR3 is 15 amino acids long. The CDR3 DNA sequence: TGTGCCAGCAGCGCCGGGGGACAGGCCCCAGAGACCCAGTACTTC. Amino acids: CASSAGGQAPETQYF.

The rearrangement joins TRBV3-1 to TRBJ2-1; 7 nucleotides align to TRBD1. Matching the DNA end better, TRBJ2-7 makes the J call doubtful. The CDR3 totals 14 residues. Germline V gives CDR1 LGHDT, CDR2 YNNKEL (reference sequence). CDR3 DNA sequence: TGTGCCAGCAGAGCCGAGGGGGCCTACAATGAGCAGTACTTC. Translated: CASRAEGAYNEQYF.

This chain links TRBV12-3 or TRBV12-4 with TRBJ2-1; 7 bases fit TRBD2. This CDR3 is built from 13 residues. V lost 7 bases, J lost 6 bases, and 6 bases stayed unmatched. In DNA, the CDR3 is TGTGCCAGCACCAGGACTAGTGGCAATGAGCAGTTCTTC. As protein: CASTRTSGNEQFF.

The chain carries TRBV15 and TRBJ1-4; 10 nucleotides match TRBD1. This CDR3 has 15 residues. With V trimmed by 4 bases and J by 8 bases, 7 bases remained unmatched. CDR1 is LNHNV, CDR2 YYDKDF, per germline (reference sequence). Here the CDR3 DNA reads TGTGCCACCAGCAAACCGGGACAGGGGCGCGAAAAACTGTTTTTT. It yields the protein CATSKPGQGREKLFF.

The V call is TRBV28, the J call TRBJ1-2; D ambiguous. Germline CDR1 is MDHEN and CDR2 is SYDVKM. The CDR3 extends over 12 amino acids. V was cut by 3 bases and J by 4 bases, with 6 bases left in between. CDR3 DNA sequence: TGTGCCAGCAGTTTCCGGGTCTATGGCTACACCTTC. Translated: CASSFRVYGYTF.

V is TRBV20-1 and J is TRBJ2-3, with 7 positions matching TRBD1. V dropped 6 bases and J dropped 2; count of bases not matched to a gene: 8. CDR1 and CDR2 (germline): DFQATT, SNEGSKA (reference sequence). This CDR3 contains 14 residues. The CDR3 region is CSAPGQFNTDTQYF. For the CDR3, the DNA is TGCAGTGCCCCGGGACAGTTTAACACAGATACGCAGTATTTT.

This clonotype was observed a single time. V is TRBV28 and J is TRBJ2-1; 9 nucleotides match TRBD1. The CDR3 has 19 residues. Germline loops: CDR1 MDHEN, CDR2 SYDVKM. V shed 5 bases and J 0 bases; nucleotides not matched to a gene: 14. CDR3 in DNA: TGTGCCAGCAGTCCCCCCGGACAGGGGTCATCTGGCTCCTACAATGAGCAGTTCTTC. It codes for CASSPPGQGSSGSYNEQFF.

The chain joins TRBV11-1 to TRBJ2-5; D is perhaps TRBD2 (5 bases). Germline lookup yields CDR1 SGHAT and CDR2 FQDESV (reference sequence). The CDR3 has 13 residues. V was cut by 5 bases and J by 5 bases, with 12 bases left in between. Here the CDR3 DNA reads TGTGCCAGCAGCCCACTAGTTCGGGAGACCCAGTACTTC. The encoded protein is CASSPLVRETQYF. Variable domain in full (rest from reference TRBV11-1 and TRBJ2-5): EAEVAQSPRYKITEKSQAVAFWCDPISGHATLYWYRQILGQGPELLVQFQDESVVDDSQLPKDRFSAERLKGVDSTLKIQPAELGDSAMYLCASSPLVRETQYFGPGTRLLVL.